The TCR beta chain under discussion was sequenced for a study of identical twins (dated by TCRdb to about 2016). Background for the entire study: The study deep-sequenced TCR alpha and beta repertoires from monozygotic twins, unrelated adults of various ages and cord blood to test whether fetal clonotypes persist. To rule out contamination, the twin experiments were replicated at different times with different library preparation protocols.

Concerning this clonotype: This receptor's antigen is unknown. The input lacks base qualities; no much larger clone sits a single base away.

To prepare the library, 5' RACE was applied. The run used an Illumina HiSeq 2000. Template switching added a universal primer binding site, and the final cDNA carried a unique molecular identifier that allowed TCR cDNA molecules to be counted accurately. Specific primers in the conserved constant-segment region were used to synthesize first-strand cDNA for TCR alpha and beta chains. To control for contamination, each cDNA library was double barcoded with a SMART-Mk sample barcode plus Illumina barcodes. TruSeq adapter sequences along with Illumina sample barcodes were introduced in two successive PCR steps. Sequencing of the TCR alpha and beta cDNA libraries was done on the Illumina HiSeq platform using custom primers. As for how the authors treated the data: MiGEC was used to process raw reads and extract unique molecular identifiers, and MiXCR was used to find CDR3 positions. Recombination models were inferred per individual with the repgenHMM and IGoR tools using an EM algorithm. Shared clonotypes were analyzed with the tcR package in R, and sharing was normalized by the product of cloneset sizes. To study raw recombination without the effects of thymic and clonal selection, out-of-frame nonproductive sequences were analyzed. The raw public reads went through TCRdb reprocessing: fastp at Q25, MiXCR clone calling, in-frame beta chains kept. Every CDR3 protein is listed once, alongside the most common genes and DNA of its rows. None of the V and J calls come from the authors' own analysis; TCRdb made them. Recorded for this sample are under 300,000 distinct CDR3 sequences; around an eighth of them occurred a single time. The leading ten clones occupy under 9.5% of the sample.

Every donor in the study was a healthy Caucasian. Miltenyi CD45RO+ enrichment and human naive T-cell isolation kits were used to isolate memory (CD45RO+) and naive T cells from PBMC. Deletion took 5 bases off V and 0 bases off J, with a span of 11 bases between the germline ends. The cysteine opens and the phenylalanine closes a CDR3 of 14 amino acids. Of the read, only the CDR3 DNA is kept; its 42 bases are in frame from base 1. CDR1 SGHTA and CDR2 FQGNSA are derived from the germline V gene. Here is what the overall study found, with its caveats: In monozygotic twins, recombination models systematically underestimated out-of-frame TCR alpha sharing, but the models matched the sharing seen between unrelated individuals. Abundant cord blood beta clonotypes carried fewer insertions; young adult naive repertoires showed a weaker similar trend, while memory repertoires showed none. Out-of-frame TCR alpha sequences shared between twins showed an excess of low generation-probability sequences compared with coincidental sharing between unrelated individuals. Because the same donors could not be followed over many years, the conclusions depended on cross-sectional statistical analysis. In beta out-of-frame sequences, excess twin sharing was weaker, because having fewer shared sequences lowered the signal-to-noise ratio. Zero-insertion analyses could be partly confounded by invariant T cells such as MAIT and iNKT, though diverse VJ usage argued against such confounding for most clonotypes.

Recombination linked TRBV7-2 to TRBJ2-7; TRBD1 is a weak D gene call, 5 bases matching. The sequence was obtained from a woman under 30 in good health. Material: memory (CD45RO+) T cells sorted from blood. The cell subset or site label for this specimen denotes: CD45RO+ enriched T cells. The bases read TGTGCCAGCAGCCAGGGCATCCTCTCCTACGAGCAGTACTTC. Its product reads: CASSQGILSYEQYF.